This TCR beta chain emerged from a study of CD8 T cells in ankylosing spondylitis. The germline V and J ends were trimmed by 0 bases and 5 bases, with 8 bases remaining between them. The CDR3 length is 13 residues. The germline V gene encodes CDR1 ENHRY and CDR2 SYGVKD. Study-wide results and caveats: What appeared characteristic of ankylosing spondylitis blood was a TCR beta motif of fewer than ten highly homologous variants. Previous work reported some of these motif variants in the synovial fluid and blood of reactive arthritis. Disease-linked clones bore a CD8+ phenotype, appearing relatively rarely in peripheral blood. Reported data indicate significant enrichment of disease-linked clones within matched ankylosing spondylitis synovial fluid.

With regard to this clonotype: Its specificity is not known.

With molecular barcodes, quantitative 5'-RACE was used to make the TCR beta libraries. TCRdb called the 5' RACE reads again in MiXCR, with one record for every CDR3 protein. The table shows 350,000 to 450,000 distinct CDR3 sequences, with about 24% occurring only once. The material sequenced was blood, either unsorted or a sorted T cell fraction (not recorded which). This sequence joins TRBV10-3 and TRBJ2-7, with unresolved D. This receptor was identified in a male donor with ankylosing spondylitis. The CDR3 protein is CAISESGNHEQYF. The CDR3 DNA reads as TGTGCCATCAGTGAGTCGGGAAATCACGAGCAGTACTTC.